This T cell receptor (beta chain) is from a study of T cell changes during pregnancy in multiple sclerosis. Profiling relied on immunoSEQ multiplex PCR, and the TCRdb table lists in-frame clones only, not all of them. Here the sample spans 33,000 or so clones, more than 90% being singletons. CDR1 and CDR2 from the germline V gene are MNHEY and SVGAGI. V shed 7 bases, J shed 5 bases, and the junction held 11 bases outside the gene matches. This CDR3 comprises 14 residues. The sequenced sample was peripheral blood, obtained in the third trimester of pregnancy. The rearrangement uses TRBV6-5 and TRBJ2-7; 7 positions agree with TRBD2. This TCR derives from a female donor in good health, enrolled as a control in a pregnancy study. CDR3 amino acids: CASTSGAGNHEQYF. DNA of the CDR3: TGTGCCAGCACTTCCGGAGCGGGGAACCACGAGCAGTACTTC.